A selection of T cell receptor beta chains follows, all from one sample in a study of CD8+ T cells in alopecia areata. Libraries were prepared by immunoSEQ multiplex PCR; TCRdb keeps only in-frame clonotypes and omits some of them. The sample gives 150,000 or so clones, around 83% of which show up once; about 13% is in the top ten. Source: CD8+ T cells sorted from blood, taken at week 4, from a patient treated with tofacitinib. These receptors all come from a human donor with alopecia areata. Both conserved end residues are part of each CDR3. Fields, in order: clone size, J gene, D gene, V gene, CDR3 protein, CDR3 DNA. The D gene is left open where the match is weak. Rows may omit the clone size; those that give it use once, few, many or a size class.

clone size: .; J gene: TRBJ2-7; D gene: .; V gene: TRBV6-5; CDR3 protein: CASSYSKGYEQYF; CDR3 DNA: TGTGCCAGCAGTTACTCGAAGGGTTACGAGCAGTACTTC
clone size: .; J gene: TRBJ2-7; D gene: .; V gene: TRBV18; CDR3 protein: CASSPSQGAMYEQYF; CDR3 DNA: TGTGCCAGCTCACCGAGCCAAGGAGCCATGTACGAGCAGTACTTC
clone size: .; J gene: TRBJ1-1; D gene: .; V gene: TRBV2; CDR3 protein: CASIGVPGGRTEAFF; CDR3 DNA: TGTGCCAGCATCGGCGTACCAGGAGGGCGGACTGAAGCTTTCTTT
clone size: .; J gene: TRBJ1-1; D gene: .; V gene: TRBV5-6; CDR3 protein: CASSGLLGTEAFF; CDR3 DNA: TGTGCCAGCAGCGGACTATTAGGGACTGAAGCTTTCTTT
clone size: .; J gene: TRBJ1-5; D gene: .; V gene: TRBV10-2; CDR3 protein: CASSEDGGNQPQHF; CDR3 DNA: TGCGCCAGCTCAGAGGACGGGGGCAATCAGCCCCAGCATTTT
clone size: once; J gene: TRBJ2-7; D gene: TRBD2; V gene: TRBV27; CDR3 protein: CASSLAGVFNEQYF; CDR3 DNA: TGTGCCAGCAGTTTAGCGGGAGTTTTTAACGAGCAGTACTTC
clone size: .; J gene: TRBJ2-7; D gene: .; V gene: TRBV7-6; CDR3 protein: CASSWDAANEQYF; CDR3 DNA: TGTGCCAGCAGTTGGGACGCCGCCAACGAGCAGTACTTC
clone size: .; J gene: TRBJ1-1; D gene: .; V gene: TRBV5-6; CDR3 protein: CASSSTYLSDGTEAFF; CDR3 DNA: TGTGCCAGCAGCTCTACTTATTTGAGCGACGGCACTGAAGCTTTCTTT
clone size: .; J gene: TRBJ1-1; D gene: .; V gene: TRBV13; CDR3 protein: CASTPGRTNTEAFF; CDR3 DNA: TGTGCCAGCACCCCTGGACGGACGAACACTGAAGCTTTCTTT
clone size: .; J gene: TRBJ2-7; D gene: TRBD1; V gene: TRBV29-1; CDR3 protein: CSVEDSGQAYEQYF; CDR3 DNA: TGCAGCGTGGAAGATTCGGGACAGGCCTACGAGCAGTACTTC
clone size: once; J gene: TRBJ2-1; D gene: .; V gene: TRBV6-5; CDR3 protein: CASSYLGSYNEQFF; CDR3 DNA: TGTGCCAGCAGTTATTTGGGTTCCTACAATGAGCAGTTCTTC
clone size: .; J gene: TRBJ2-2; D gene: .; V gene: TRBV19; CDR3 protein: CASSPLQGPTGELFF; CDR3 DNA: TGTGCCAGTAGTCCGTTACAGGGACCCACCGGGGAGCTGTTTTTT
clone size: once; J gene: TRBJ1-1; D gene: .; V gene: TRBV13; CDR3 protein: CASSLLGVEAFF; CDR3 DNA: TGTGCCAGCAGCTTACTAGGAGTTGAAGCTTTCTTT
clone size: .; J gene: TRBJ1-5; D gene: .; V gene: TRBV7-9; CDR3 protein: CASSLGNQPQHF; CDR3 DNA: TGTGCCAGCAGCTTAGGGAATCAGCCCCAGCATTTT
clone size: .; J gene: TRBJ2-3; D gene: .; V gene: TRBV27; CDR3 protein: CASSRPGDCTDTQYF; CDR3 DNA: TGTGCCAGCAGCCGGCCAGGGGACTGCACAGATACGCAGTATTTT
clone size: .; J gene: TRBJ1-2; D gene: .; V gene: TRBV29-1; CDR3 protein: CSIRDGWGYTF; CDR3 DNA: TGCAGCATAAGGGACGGTTGGGGCTACACCTTC
clone size: .; J gene: TRBJ2-7; D gene: TRBD1; V gene: TRBV29-1; CDR3 protein: CSVSGQGYEQYF; CDR3 DNA: TGCAGCGTCTCGGGACAGGGCTACGAGCAGTACTTC
clone size: .; J gene: TRBJ2-7; D gene: .; V gene: TRBV6-5; CDR3 protein: CASSGGVYEQYF; CDR3 DNA: TGTGCCAGCAGCGGAGGGGTTTACGAGCAGTACTTC
clone size: .; J gene: TRBJ2-7; D gene: .; V gene: TRBV7-8; CDR3 protein: CASSLWDGDYEQYF; CDR3 DNA: TGTGCCAGCAGCTTATGGGACGGCGACTACGAGCAGTACTTC
clone size: .; J gene: TRBJ1-1; D gene: .; V gene: TRBV29-1; CDR3 protein: CSVEGNTEAFF; CDR3 DNA: TGCAGCGTTGAAGGAAACACTGAAGCTTTCTTT
clone size: .; J gene: TRBJ2-1; D gene: TRBD1; V gene: TRBV29-1; CDR3 protein: CSVEERGQGDNEQFF; CDR3 DNA: TGCAGCGTTGAAGAACGCGGACAGGGGGACAATGAGCAGTTCTTC
clone size: .; J gene: TRBJ2-7; D gene: .; V gene: TRBV4-1; CDR3 protein: CASSLNVRAYEQYF; CDR3 DNA: TGCGCCAGCAGCCTAAATGTGCGGGCCTACGAGCAGTACTTC
clone size: few; J gene: TRBJ2-2; D gene: .; V gene: TRBV27; CDR3 protein: CASSLGIAGELFF; CDR3 DNA: TGTGCCAGCAGTTTAGGGATAGCAGGGGAGCTGTTTTTT
clone size: once; J gene: TRBJ2-1; D gene: TRBD2; V gene: TRBV5-1; CDR3 protein: CASSIRPGLAVGNEQFF; CDR3 DNA: TGCGCCAGCAGCATTAGACCGGGACTAGCGGTGGGCAATGAGCAGTTCTTC
clone size: .; J gene: TRBJ2-3; D gene: .; V gene: TRBV19; CDR3 protein: CASSGSWGSTDTQYF; CDR3 DNA: TGTGCCAGTAGCGGTTCTTGGGGTAGCACAGATACGCAGTATTTT
clone size: .; J gene: TRBJ2-7; D gene: .; V gene: TRBV11-2; CDR3 protein: CASSLGYYEQYF; CDR3 DNA: TGTGCCAGCAGCTTAGGGTACTACGAGCAGTACTTC
clone size: .; J gene: TRBJ1-1; D gene: .; V gene: TRBV29-1; CDR3 protein: CSVEVNTEAFF; CDR3 DNA: TGCAGCGTAGAGGTGAACACTGAAGCTTTCTTT
clone size: .; J gene: TRBJ2-2; D gene: .; V gene: TRBV5-1; CDR3 protein: CASSLATITNTGELFF; CDR3 DNA: TGCGCCAGCAGCTTGGCCACCATCACGAACACCGGGGAGCTGTTTTTT
clone size: few; J gene: TRBJ2-5; D gene: TRBD1; V gene: TRBV30; CDR3 protein: CAWSSTGGWETQYF; CDR3 DNA: TGTGCCTGGAGTTCCACAGGGGGCTGGGAGACCCAGTACTTC
clone size: .; J gene: TRBJ2-1; D gene: .; V gene: TRBV19; CDR3 protein: CASSYTTNNEQFF; CDR3 DNA: TGTGCCAGTAGTTATACGACGAACAATGAGCAGTTCTTC
clone size: .; J gene: TRBJ2-5; D gene: TRBD2; V gene: TRBV25-1; CDR3 protein: CASSEGGFQETQYF; CDR3 DNA: TGTGCCAGCAGTGAGGGGGGGTTCCAAGAGACCCAGTACTTC
clone size: .; J gene: TRBJ2-3; D gene: .; V gene: TRBV14; CDR3 protein: CASSRGPGTYTDTQYF; CDR3 DNA: TGTGCCAGCAGTCGAGGGCCCGGAACATACACAGATACGCAGTATTTT
clone size: once; J gene: TRBJ2-6; D gene: TRBD1; V gene: TRBV4-1; CDR3 protein: CASSQLIPGQGAQGANVLTF; CDR3 DNA: TGCGCCAGCAGCCAATTGATTCCGGGACAGGGGGCGCAAGGGGCCAACGTCCTGACTTTC
clone size: .; J gene: TRBJ1-1; D gene: .; V gene: TRBV29-1; CDR3 protein: CSVEGGTEAFF; CDR3 DNA: TGCAGCGTTGAAGGGGGCACTGAAGCTTTCTTT
clone size: .; J gene: TRBJ2-2; D gene: TRBD1; V gene: TRBV9; CDR3 protein: CASSVEGQGVAGELFF; CDR3 DNA: TGTGCCAGCAGCGTAGAGGGACAGGGAGTAGCCGGGGAGCTGTTTTTT
clone size: .; J gene: TRBJ2-3; D gene: TRBD2; V gene: TRBV29-1; CDR3 protein: CSVEAPGTSGRADTQYF; CDR3 DNA: TGCAGCGTTGAAGCCCCGGGGACTAGCGGGAGGGCAGATACGCAGTATTTT
clone size: .; J gene: TRBJ2-7; D gene: .; V gene: TRBV11-2; CDR3 protein: CASLGGYEQYF; CDR3 DNA: TGTGCCAGCCTCGGGGGCTACGAGCAGTACTTC
clone size: .; J gene: TRBJ2-2; D gene: .; V gene: TRBV13; CDR3 protein: CASSLSTGELFF; CDR3 DNA: TGTGCCAGCAGCTTAAGCACCGGGGAGCTGTTTTTT
clone size: .; J gene: TRBJ2-4; D gene: TRBD2; V gene: TRBV7-3; CDR3 protein: CASSLLGSGRAAQYF; CDR3 DNA: TGTGCCAGCAGCTTACTAGGGAGCGGGAGAGCCGCTCAGTACTTC
clone size: .; J gene: TRBJ2-7; D gene: TRBD2; V gene: TRBV30; CDR3 protein: CAWSQRESPPLEQYF; CDR3 DNA: TGTGCCTGGAGTCAGCGGGAGAGTCCCCCCCTCGAGCAGTACTTC
clone size: .; J gene: TRBJ2-7; D gene: TRBD1; V gene: TRBV27; CDR3 protein: CASSENRGHWNYEQYF; CDR3 DNA: TGTGCCAGCAGTGAAAACAGGGGGCATTGGAACTACGAGCAGTACTTC
clone size: .; J gene: TRBJ2-1; D gene: .; V gene: TRBV2; CDR3 protein: CASRERVNSYNEQFF; CDR3 DNA: TGTGCCAGCAGGGAGCGGGTCAACTCCTACAATGAGCAGTTCTTC
clone size: .; J gene: TRBJ2-2; D gene: .; V gene: TRBV19; CDR3 protein: CASSTTVANTGELFF; CDR3 DNA: TGTGCCAGTAGTACGACGGTTGCGAACACCGGGGAGCTGTTTTTT
clone size: .; J gene: TRBJ2-1; D gene: .; V gene: TRBV5-1; CDR3 protein: CASSLGQGSFNEQFF; CDR3 DNA: TGCGCCAGCAGCTTGGGGCAGGGCTCTTTCAATGAGCAGTTCTTC
clone size: .; J gene: TRBJ2-5; D gene: .; V gene: TRBV5-1; CDR3 protein: CASSRGETQYF; CDR3 DNA: TGCGCCAGCAGCCGCGGAGAGACCCAGTACTTC
clone size: once; J gene: TRBJ1-1; D gene: TRBD1; V gene: TRBV7-8; CDR3 protein: CASSLDTGGTEAFF; CDR3 DNA: TGTGCCAGCAGCTTAGATACAGGGGGTACTGAAGCTTTCTTT
clone size: .; J gene: TRBJ2-3; D gene: .; V gene: TRBV4-1; CDR3 protein: CASSQGDTQYF; CDR3 DNA: TGCGCCAGCAGCCAAGGAGATACGCAGTATTTT
clone size: once; J gene: TRBJ2-3; D gene: TRBD2; V gene: TRBV7-8; CDR3 protein: CASSLVTSGTDTQYF; CDR3 DNA: TGTGCCAGCAGCTTAGTTACTAGCGGCACAGATACGCAGTATTTT
clone size: .; J gene: TRBJ2-1; D gene: TRBD2; V gene: TRBV4-1; CDR3 protein: CASSHPVGTSEYNEQFF; CDR3 DNA: TGCGCCAGCAGCCATCCTGTGGGGACTAGCGAATACAATGAGCAGTTCTTC
clone size: .; J gene: TRBJ1-2; D gene: .; V gene: TRBV10-2; CDR3 protein: CASSELLYGYTF; CDR3 DNA: TGCGCCAGCAGTGAGCTCCTCTATGGCTACACCTTC
clone size: .; J gene: TRBJ2-4; D gene: .; V gene: TRBV9; CDR3 protein: CASSVGLGNAKNIQYF; CDR3 DNA: TGTGCCAGCAGCGTTGGTCTCGGCAATGCCAAAAACATTCAGTACTTC
clone size: .; J gene: TRBJ2-2; D gene: .; V gene: TRBV7-6; CDR3 protein: CASSQGGTYTGELFF; CDR3 DNA: TGTGCCAGCAGCCAGGGGGGGACTTACACCGGGGAGCTGTTTTTT
clone size: .; J gene: TRBJ1-4; D gene: TRBD1; V gene: TRBV11-2; CDR3 protein: CASSSRDRGAYEKLFF; CDR3 DNA: TGTGCCAGCAGCTCCCGGGACAGGGGGGCTTATGAAAAACTGTTTTTT
clone size: .; J gene: TRBJ2-3; D gene: .; V gene: TRBV6-6; CDR3 protein: CASRGLDTQYF; CDR3 DNA: TGTGCCAGCAGAGGTCTAGATACGCAGTATTTT
clone size: .; J gene: TRBJ2-2; D gene: TRBD1; V gene: TRBV4-1; CDR3 protein: CASSHVPGQGGAGELFF; CDR3 DNA: TGCGCCAGCAGCCACGTACCGGGACAGGGGGGCGCCGGGGAGCTGTTTTTT
clone size: .; J gene: TRBJ1-6; D gene: TRBD1; V gene: TRBV9; CDR3 protein: CASSVEGQVDSPLHF; CDR3 DNA: TGTGCCAGCAGCGTAGAGGGACAGGTTGATTCACCCCTCCACTTT
clone size: few; J gene: TRBJ2-1; D gene: .; V gene: TRBV4-1; CDR3 protein: CASSQDITGEGEQFF; CDR3 DNA: TGCGCCAGCAGCCAAGATATCACAGGGGAGGGAGAGCAGTTCTTC
clone size: .; J gene: TRBJ2-7; D gene: .; V gene: TRBV14; CDR3 protein: CASRGGHEQYF; CDR3 DNA: TGTGCCAGCAGGGGGGGGCACGAGCAGTACTTC
clone size: .; J gene: TRBJ1-1; D gene: .; V gene: TRBV5-6; CDR3 protein: CASSLLVGMDTEAFF; CDR3 DNA: TGTGCCAGCAGCTTGTTGGTGGGGATGGACACTGAAGCTTTCTTT